This is a list of T cell receptor beta chains from one sample in a study of cytomegalovirus exposure and HLA in healthy donors. The protocol was immunoSEQ multiplex PCR, while the TCRdb copy is restricted to in-frame clones and leaves out a portion. The sample yields over 150,000 clones, 86% seen once. The sequenced material came from PBMCs. Every receptor here comes from a human donor in good health. Each CDR3 is given with its conserved first and last residue. A D gene is named only where the DNA matches it firmly. For some rows the clone size is stated as once, few or many, or as a class when expanded; others skip it.

d_gene,j_gene,abundance,v_gene,CDR3aa,CDR3nt
TRBD1,TRBJ2-3,NA,TRBV10-1,CASSPWTGSSTDTQYF,TGCGCCAGCAGTCCTTGGACAGGGTCTAGCACAGATACGCAGTATTTT
TRBD2,TRBJ2-2,NA,TRBV7-2,CASSLRIRGGTGELFF,TGTGCCAGCAGCTTAAGGATCCGGGGGGGGACCGGGGAGCTGTTTTTT
NA,TRBJ2-7,few,TRBV5-6,CASSFGVFEQYF,TGTGCCAGCAGCTTCGGTGTGTTCGAGCAGTACTTC
NA,TRBJ2-7,once,TRBV28,CASSSRDEQYF,TGTGCCAGCAGTTCCCGGGACGAGCAGTACTTC
TRBD2,TRBJ2-1,NA,TRBV7-3,CASSREAGVLYNEQFF,TGTGCCAGCAGCCGTGAGGCGGGAGTGCTCTACAATGAGCAGTTCTTC
TRBD1,TRBJ2-5,NA,TRBV14,CASSPLTGEETQYF,TGTGCCAGCAGCCCTTTGACAGGGGAAGAGACCCAGTACTTC
TRBD1,TRBJ1-1,NA,TRBV7-2,CASSSYLDRLEAFF,TGTGCCAGCAGCTCCTACCTGGACAGGCTTGAAGCTTTCTTT
NA,TRBJ1-2,NA,TRBV15,CATSRERRVGGYTF,TGTGCCACCAGCAGGGAGAGGAGGGTGGGGGGCTACACCTTC
NA,TRBJ2-7,once,TRBV7-2,CASSTQNSYEQYF,TGTGCCAGCAGCACACAAAATTCCTACGAGCAGTACTTC
TRBD2,TRBJ2-5,NA,TRBV11-2,CASSSGPAGGETQYF,TGTGCCAGCAGCTCAGGGCCAGCGGGAGGGGAGACCCAGTACTTC
NA,TRBJ1-2,few,TRBV6-5,CASSRTRDYGYTF,TGTGCCAGCAGTCGAACCAGGGACTATGGCTACACCTTC
TRBD1,TRBJ1-2,NA,TRBV5-1,CASSASTGAAPYYGYTF,TGCGCCAGCAGCGCCAGTACAGGGGCCGCCCCCTACTATGGCTACACCTTC
NA,TRBJ1-5,NA,TRBV28,CASSPGGGNQPQHF,TGTGCCAGCAGCCCGGGGGGCGGCAATCAGCCCCAGCATTTT
NA,TRBJ1-2,NA,TRBV4-3,CASSQEGGGSNYGYTF,TGCGCCAGCAGCCAAGAGGGGGGGGGTTCTAACTATGGCTACACCTTC
NA,TRBJ1-5,NA,TRBV28,CASSPEGGGNQPQHF,TGTGCCAGCAGTCCCGAGGGGGGGGGCAATCAGCCCCAGCATTTT
TRBD1,TRBJ1-4,NA,TRBV5-5,CASSSGQGNEKLFF,TGTGCCAGCAGCTCCGGACAGGGTAATGAAAAACTGTTTTTT
TRBD1,TRBJ1-2,once,TRBV5-1,CASSPGQGARGYTF,TGCGCCAGCAGCCCAGGACAGGGGGCGCGGGGCTACACCTTC
NA,TRBJ2-3,NA,TRBV5-4,CASSSGRGPDTQYF,TGTGCCAGCAGCTCCGGCAGGGGCCCAGATACGCAGTATTTT
TRBD1,TRBJ1-2,NA,TRBV5-4,CASRSDRDTNYGYTF,TGTGCCAGCAGGTCGGACAGGGACACTAACTATGGCTACACCTTC
TRBD2,TRBJ2-1,few,TRBV14,CASSPVSSGRSEQFF,TGTGCCAGCAGTCCAGTCTCTAGCGGGAGATCTGAGCAGTTCTTC
NA,TRBJ1-5,NA,TRBV7-3,CASSPTSWGDRGNQPQHF,TGTGCCAGCAGCCCTACAAGTTGGGGCGATCGAGGCAATCAGCCCCAGCATTTT
NA,TRBJ1-4,NA,TRBV28,CASSLAGSEKLFF,TGTGCCAGCAGTTTAGCGGGATCTGAAAAACTGTTTTTT
NA,TRBJ2-1,NA,TRBV7-6,CASSLSPGLADNEQFF,TGTGCCAGCAGCTTATCGCCTGGACTGGCGGACAATGAGCAGTTCTTC
TRBD1,TRBJ2-3,NA,TRBV29-1,CSAPLAGGRVRTDTQYF,TGCAGCGCCCCGCTCGCAGGGGGAAGGGTTCGCACAGATACGCAGTATTTT
NA,TRBJ1-3,few,TRBV5-8,CASSFLGRTASGNTIYF,TGTGCCAGCAGCTTCTTGGGTCGTACAGCCTCTGGAAACACCATATATTTT
NA,TRBJ1-1,NA,TRBV5-1,CASSLTGQQNTEAFF,TGCGCCAGCAGCTTGACCGGACAGCAGAACACTGAAGCTTTCTTT
NA,TRBJ1-3,NA,TRBV5-6,CASSFGTGTADGNTIYF,TGTGCCAGCAGCTTCGGTACCGGTACAGCAGATGGAAACACCATATATTTT
TRBD2,TRBJ2-1,NA,TRBV13,CASSLDGTSGSSYNEQFF,TGTGCCAGCAGCTTAGACGGGACTAGCGGTAGCTCCTACAATGAGCAGTTCTTC
NA,TRBJ1-1,once,TRBV5-1,CASGGHDNTEAFF,TGCGCCAGCGGGGGCCACGATAACACTGAAGCTTTCTTT
NA,TRBJ1-6,NA,TRBV18,CASSPQKGQSYNSPLHF,TGTGCCAGCTCACCCCAAAAAGGACAGAGCTATAATTCACCCCTCCACTTT
TRBD1,TRBJ2-7,NA,TRBV6-1,CASRKPGQDLYEQYF,TGTGCCAGCAGGAAACCGGGACAGGATTTATACGAGCAGTACTTC
TRBD2,TRBJ2-2,NA,TRBV15,CATSRIKGLHRGELFF,TGTGCCACCAGCAGGATAAAGGGACTACACCGCGGGGAGCTGTTTTTT
TRBD1,TRBJ1-2,NA,TRBV6-1,CASSEQQGGPRF,TGTGCCAGCAGTGAACAACAGGGGGGACCCCGATTC
NA,TRBJ2-5,NA,TRBV29-1,CSVHTHLATQYF,TGCAGCGTTCACACCCATCTAGCGACCCAGTACTTC
TRBD1,TRBJ2-7,NA,TRBV4-1,CASSQDTTGAISYEQYF,TGCGCCAGCAGCCAAGACACGACAGGGGCCATCTCCTACGAGCAGTACTTC
NA,TRBJ2-2,NA,TRBV18,CASSKEFATGELFF,TGTGCCAGCTCCAAGGAGTTTGCCACCGGGGAGCTGTTTTTT
NA,TRBJ1-2,NA,TRBV29-1,CSVKPGLSNYGYTF,TGCAGCGTGAAGCCCGGACTCTCCAACTATGGCTACACCTTC
TRBD2,TRBJ2-1,NA,TRBV7-6,CASSPTSGIYNEQFF,TGTGCCAGCAGTCCAACTAGCGGGATTTACAATGAGCAGTTCTTC
NA,TRBJ2-3,NA,TRBV7-9,CASSRDISSTDTQYF,TGTGCCAGCAGCCGGGACATTTCTAGCACAGATACGCAGTATTTT
NA,TRBJ1-1,NA,TRBV29-1,CSVDLFAEAFF,TGCAGCGTTGATCTGTTCGCTGAAGCTTTCTTT
TRBD1,TRBJ2-7,NA,TRBV7-2,CASSLPLRGPSSYEQYF,TGTGCCAGCAGCTTACCACTAAGGGGGCCAAGCTCCTACGAGCAGTACTTC
TRBD2,TRBJ2-7,NA,TRBV5-1,CASSHTSGNSYEQYF,TGCGCCAGCAGCCATACTAGCGGTAACTCCTACGAGCAGTACTTC
TRBD2,TRBJ2-1,NA,TRBV11-2,CASSLKAGNEQFF,TGTGCCAGCAGCTTGAAAGCGGGAAATGAGCAGTTCTTC
NA,TRBJ1-4,NA,TRBV25-1,CASSPTATNEKLFF,TGTGCCAGCAGCCCGACTGCAACTAATGAAAAACTGTTTTTT
NA,TRBJ1-4,NA,TRBV4-3,CASSRRTATNEKLFF,TGCGCCAGCAGCCGACGGACAGCAACTAATGAAAAACTGTTTTTT
TRBD2,TRBJ2-1,NA,TRBV28,CASRGTSLEQFF,TGTGCCAGCAGGGGGACTAGCCTTGAGCAGTTCTTC
NA,TRBJ1-1,once,TRBV9,CASSMTPYGQRSNTEAFF,TGTGCCAGCAGCATGACCCCTTATGGACAGCGCAGTAACACTGAAGCTTTCTTT
NA,TRBJ2-7,NA,TRBV11-2,CASSLDPRVGSYEQYF,TGTGCCAGCAGCTTAGACCCCAGGGTTGGCTCCTACGAGCAGTACTTC
NA,TRBJ2-1,once,TRBV7-3,CASSPYNREVGNEQFF,TGTGCCAGCAGCCCGTACAACAGGGAAGTAGGGAATGAGCAGTTCTTC
TRBD2,TRBJ2-2,NA,TRBV11-3,CASSTHPWTSGDTGELFF,TGTGCCAGCAGCACTCACCCCTGGACTAGCGGGGACACCGGGGAGCTGTTTTTT
NA,TRBJ2-6,NA,TRBV9,CASSVVGLSEANVLTF,TGTGCCAGCAGCGTAGTCGGACTTTCGGAGGCCAACGTCCTGACTTTC
TRBD2,TRBJ2-3,NA,TRBV5-1,CASSTPGLAVGDTQYF,TGCGCCAGCAGCACCCCGGGACTAGCGGTTGGGGATACGCAGTATTTT